The rows below give T cell receptor beta chains drawn from one sample of a study of response to subunit inactivated influenza vaccine. TCRdb fed the RT-PCR reads into MiXCR, producing one record per CDR3 protein. The repertoire holds about 540,000 distinct CDR3 sequences, with 12% to 15% as singletons. The specimen comprised PBMCs from blood, sampled 11 to 12 days after vaccination. The source is a man between 45 and 60 years old who received an inactivated influenza vaccine. Each CDR3 is given without its conserved first and last residue.

j_call v_call cdr3_aa
TRBJ2-7 TRBV20-1 SAPSQGSRNEQY
TRBJ2-7 TRBV2 ASSERTGSPYEQY
TRBJ2-2 TRBV7-6 ASSSIGLGQANTGELF
TRBJ2-7 TRBV12-3/TRBV12-4 ASSLAGDLPYEQY
TRBJ2-7 TRBV28 ASSTNPPYEQY
TRBJ1-2 TRBV29-1 SVGGDRPNYGYT
TRBJ1-5 TRBV27 ASSLWGQAGQPQH
TRBJ2-5 TRBV5-1 ASSTGQGNKETQY
TRBJ2-1 TRBV24-1 ATSDPTGTTYNEQF
TRBJ1-5 TRBV6-4 ATLGRHLNQPQH
TRBJ2-3 TRBV20-1 SARSPGTSGSTDTQY
TRBJ2-4 TRBV14 ASSQNDLAKNIQY
TRBJ2-1 TRBV20-1 SVDQRGSRPNEQF
TRBJ2-3 TRBV5-1 ASSVGWDRPWGDTQY
TRBJ2-5 TRBV29-1 SVMGDRSTQY
TRBJ2-5 TRBV20-1 SVRRGRGEETQY
TRBJ2-1 TRBV10-3 ATWTGGNEQF
TRBJ2-1 TRBV5-6 ASSLRSWGRGYEQF
TRBJ1-1 TRBV6-2/TRBV6-3 ASSRTNTEAF
TRBJ2-1 TRBV27 ASRGSGNSYNEQF
TRBJ2-7 TRBV11-2 ASSLRGGPSYEQY
TRBJ2-2 TRBV7-8 ASIGGTPFGELF